The TCR beta chain under discussion was sequenced for a study of T-cell memory formation after mild COVID-19. On the study more broadly: TCR clustering was largely donor specific. Points from the study as a whole: The authors left the SARS-CoV-2 specificity of second-wave clones peaking on day 37 unconfirmed. Some clones that responded were present in memory (sampled pre-infection), which suggests cross-reactive memory joined. Later expanders leaned CD4+, whereas clones that contracted between day 15 and 85 were balanced CD4/CD8.

TCRdb used MiXCR to reprocess the 5' RACE reads, holding one entry per CDR3 protein. The sample holds 190,000 or so distinct CDR3 sequences, roughly a tenth seen once. Concerning this clonotype itself: Antigen specificity is unknown.

The V gene's germline CDR1 is SQVTM and CDR2 ANQGSEA. V lost 6 bases and J lost 4, with 16 bases in between. This CDR3 is built from 14 residues. This TCR derives from a man between 18 and 35 years old who had mild COVID-19 (a few samples of this study predate the infection). Cell type and time point are not known. The V and J genes are TRBV29-1 and TRBJ2-1, with D perhaps TRBD2 (6 bases). The sequenced material came from PBMCs or a T cell subset sorted from them (not recorded which). DNA of the CDR3: TGCAGCGTCGGTGAGGACTACTTATACAATGAGCAGTTCTTC. Protein product: CSVGEDYLYNEQFF.